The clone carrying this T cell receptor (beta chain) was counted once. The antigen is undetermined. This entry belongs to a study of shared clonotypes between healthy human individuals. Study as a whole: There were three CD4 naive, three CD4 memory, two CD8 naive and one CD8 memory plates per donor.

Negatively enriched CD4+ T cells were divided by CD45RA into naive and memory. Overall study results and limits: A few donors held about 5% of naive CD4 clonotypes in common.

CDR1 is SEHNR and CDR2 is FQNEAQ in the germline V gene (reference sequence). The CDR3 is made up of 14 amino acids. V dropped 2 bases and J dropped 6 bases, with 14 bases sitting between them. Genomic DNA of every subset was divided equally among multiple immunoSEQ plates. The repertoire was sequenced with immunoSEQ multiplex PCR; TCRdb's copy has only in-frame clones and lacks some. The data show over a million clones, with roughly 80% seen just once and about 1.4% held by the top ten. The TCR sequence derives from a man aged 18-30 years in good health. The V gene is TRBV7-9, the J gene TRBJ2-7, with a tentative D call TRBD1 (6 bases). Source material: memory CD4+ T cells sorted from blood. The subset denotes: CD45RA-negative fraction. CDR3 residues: CASSLKGVGVEQYF. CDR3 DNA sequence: TGTGCCAGCAGCTTAAAGGGGGTTGGGGTCGAGCAGTACTTC.